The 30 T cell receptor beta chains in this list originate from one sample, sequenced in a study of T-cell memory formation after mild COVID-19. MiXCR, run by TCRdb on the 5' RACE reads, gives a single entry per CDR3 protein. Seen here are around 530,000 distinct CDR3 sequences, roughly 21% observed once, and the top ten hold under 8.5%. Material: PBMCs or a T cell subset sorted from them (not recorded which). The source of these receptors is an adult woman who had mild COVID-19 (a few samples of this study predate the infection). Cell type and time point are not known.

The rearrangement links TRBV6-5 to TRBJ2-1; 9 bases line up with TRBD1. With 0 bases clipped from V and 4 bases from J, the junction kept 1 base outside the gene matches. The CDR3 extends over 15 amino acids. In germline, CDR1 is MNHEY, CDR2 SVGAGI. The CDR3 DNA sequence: TGTGCCAGCAGTTACTCCGACAGGGGGTACAATGAGCAGTTCTTC. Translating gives CASSYSDRGYNEQFF.

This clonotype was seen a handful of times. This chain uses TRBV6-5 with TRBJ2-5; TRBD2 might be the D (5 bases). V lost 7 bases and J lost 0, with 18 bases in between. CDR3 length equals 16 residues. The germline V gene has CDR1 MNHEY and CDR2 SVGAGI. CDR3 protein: CASTASRGKDQETQYF. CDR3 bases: TGTGCCAGCACCGCCAGCCGGGGAAAGGACCAAGAGACCCAGTACTTC.

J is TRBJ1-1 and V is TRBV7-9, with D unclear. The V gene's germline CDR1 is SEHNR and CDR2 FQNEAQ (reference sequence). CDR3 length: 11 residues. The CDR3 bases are TGTTCAGACGAGAGGAGGACTGAAGCTTTCTTT. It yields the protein CSDERRTEAFF.

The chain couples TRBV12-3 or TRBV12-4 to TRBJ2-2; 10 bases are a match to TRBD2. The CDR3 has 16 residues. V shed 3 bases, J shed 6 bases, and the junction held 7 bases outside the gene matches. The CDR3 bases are TGTGCCAGCAGTTTCAGGGGACTAGCGAATGCCGGGGAGCTGTTTTTT. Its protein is CASSFRGLANAGELFF.

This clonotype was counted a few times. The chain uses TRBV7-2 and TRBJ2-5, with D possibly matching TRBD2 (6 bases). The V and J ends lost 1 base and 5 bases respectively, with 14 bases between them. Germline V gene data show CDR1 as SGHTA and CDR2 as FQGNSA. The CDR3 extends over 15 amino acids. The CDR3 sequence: CASSLGFGGVETQYF. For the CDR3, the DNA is TGTGCCAGCAGCTTAGGATTCGGGGGAGTGGAGACCCAGTACTTC.

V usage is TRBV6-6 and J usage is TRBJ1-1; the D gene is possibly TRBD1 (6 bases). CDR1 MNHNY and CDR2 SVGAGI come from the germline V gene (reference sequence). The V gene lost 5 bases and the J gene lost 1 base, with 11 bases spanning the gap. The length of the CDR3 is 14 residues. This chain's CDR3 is CASSHQGKNTEAFF. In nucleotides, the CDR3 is TGTGCCAGCAGTCACCAGGGGAAGAACACTGAAGCTTTCTTT.

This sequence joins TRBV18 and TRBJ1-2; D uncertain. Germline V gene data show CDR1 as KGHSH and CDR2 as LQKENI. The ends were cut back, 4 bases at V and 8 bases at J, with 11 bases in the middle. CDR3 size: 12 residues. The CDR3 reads CASSLLSEGYTF. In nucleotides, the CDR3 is TGTGCCAGCTCACTTCTGTCGGAGGGCTACACCTTC. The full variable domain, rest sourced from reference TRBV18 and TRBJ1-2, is NAGVMQNPRHLVRRRGQEARLRCSPMKGHSHVYWYRQLPEEGLKFMVYLQKENIIDESGMPKERFSAEFPKEGPSILRIQQVVRGDSAAYFCASSLLSEGYTFGSGTRLTVV.

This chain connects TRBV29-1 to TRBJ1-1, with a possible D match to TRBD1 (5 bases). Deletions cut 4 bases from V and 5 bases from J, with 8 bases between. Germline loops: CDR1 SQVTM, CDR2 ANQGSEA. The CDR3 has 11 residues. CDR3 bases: TGCAGCGTTGGGGGGTGGACTGAAGCTTTCTTT. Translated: CSVGGWTEAFF.

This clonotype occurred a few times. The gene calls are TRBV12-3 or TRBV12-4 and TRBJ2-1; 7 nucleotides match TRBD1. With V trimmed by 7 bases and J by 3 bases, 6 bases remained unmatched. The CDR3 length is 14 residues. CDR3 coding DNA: TGTGCCAGCAAGCTCCGGGACAGCTACAATGAGCAGTTCTTC. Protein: CASKLRDSYNEQFF.

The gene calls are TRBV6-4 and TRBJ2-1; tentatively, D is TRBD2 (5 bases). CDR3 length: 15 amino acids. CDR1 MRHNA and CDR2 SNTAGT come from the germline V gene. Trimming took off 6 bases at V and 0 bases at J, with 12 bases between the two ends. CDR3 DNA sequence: TGTGCCAGCAGCCTCGAAGAGGGCTCCTACAATGAGCAGTTCTTC. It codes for CASSLEEGSYNEQFF.

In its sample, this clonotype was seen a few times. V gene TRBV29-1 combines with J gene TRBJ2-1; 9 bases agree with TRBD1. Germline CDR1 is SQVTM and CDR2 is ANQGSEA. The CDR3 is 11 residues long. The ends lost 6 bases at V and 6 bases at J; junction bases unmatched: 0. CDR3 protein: CSVGQGNEQFF. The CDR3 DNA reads TGCAGCGTGGGACAGGGCAATGAGCAGTTCTTC.

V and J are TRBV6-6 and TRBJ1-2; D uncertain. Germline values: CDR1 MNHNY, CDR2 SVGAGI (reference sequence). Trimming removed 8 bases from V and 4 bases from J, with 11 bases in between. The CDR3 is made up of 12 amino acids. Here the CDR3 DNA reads TGTGCCAGCGAAGACACCAGCTATGGCTACACCTTC. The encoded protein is CASEDTSYGYTF.

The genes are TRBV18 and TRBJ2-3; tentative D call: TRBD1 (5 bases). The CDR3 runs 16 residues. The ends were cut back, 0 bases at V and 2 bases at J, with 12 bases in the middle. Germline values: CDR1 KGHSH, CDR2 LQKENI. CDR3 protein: CASSPPKKGLTDTQYF. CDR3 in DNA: TGTGCCAGCTCACCACCGAAGAAGGGGCTCACAGATACGCAGTATTTT.

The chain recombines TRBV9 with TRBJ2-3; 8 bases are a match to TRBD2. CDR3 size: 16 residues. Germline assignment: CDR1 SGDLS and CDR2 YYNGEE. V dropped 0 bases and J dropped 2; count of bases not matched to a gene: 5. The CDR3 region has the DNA TGTGCCAGCAGCGTAGGCGGCGGGGGGTACACAGATACGCAGTATTTT. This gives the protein CASSVGGGGYTDTQYF.

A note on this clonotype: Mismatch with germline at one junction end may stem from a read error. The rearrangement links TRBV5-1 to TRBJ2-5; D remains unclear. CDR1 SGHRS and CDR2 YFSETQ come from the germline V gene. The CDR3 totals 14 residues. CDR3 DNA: TGCGCCGGCAGCTTGGGTCAGGACCCAGAGACCCAGTACTTC. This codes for CAGSLGQDPETQYF.

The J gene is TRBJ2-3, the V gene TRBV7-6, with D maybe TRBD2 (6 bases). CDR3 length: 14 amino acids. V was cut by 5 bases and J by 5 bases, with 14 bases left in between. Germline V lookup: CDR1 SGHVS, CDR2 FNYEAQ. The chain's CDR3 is CASSLGTVGDTQYF. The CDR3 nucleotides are TGTGCCAGCAGCCTAGGGACTGTGGGAGATACGCAGTATTTT.

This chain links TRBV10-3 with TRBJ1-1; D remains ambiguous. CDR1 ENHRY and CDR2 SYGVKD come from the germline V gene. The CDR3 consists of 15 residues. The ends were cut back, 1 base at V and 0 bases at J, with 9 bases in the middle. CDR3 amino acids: CAISELVGMNTEAFF. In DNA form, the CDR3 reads TGTGCCATCAGTGAGTTGGTAGGTATGAACACTGAAGCTTTCTTT.

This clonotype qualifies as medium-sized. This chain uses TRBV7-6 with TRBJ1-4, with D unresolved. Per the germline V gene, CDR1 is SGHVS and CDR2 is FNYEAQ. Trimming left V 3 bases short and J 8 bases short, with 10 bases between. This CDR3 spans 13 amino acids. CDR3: CASSLRVQEKLFF. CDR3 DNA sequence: TGTGCCAGCAGCTTGAGGGTGCAAGAAAAACTGTTTTTT. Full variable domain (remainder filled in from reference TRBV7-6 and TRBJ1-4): GAGVSQSPRYKVTKRGQDVALRCDPISGHVSLYWYRQALGQGPEFLTYFNYEAQQDKSGLPNDRFSAERPEGSISTLTIQRTEQRDSAMYRCASSLRVQEKLFFGSGTQLSVL.

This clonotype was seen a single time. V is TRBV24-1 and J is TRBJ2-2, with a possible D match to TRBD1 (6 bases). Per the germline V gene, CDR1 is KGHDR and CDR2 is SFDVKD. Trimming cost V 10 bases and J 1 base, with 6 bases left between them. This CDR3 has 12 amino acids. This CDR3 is CATGQNTGELFF. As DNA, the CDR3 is TGTGCCACGGGACAGAACACCGGGGAGCTGTTTTTT.

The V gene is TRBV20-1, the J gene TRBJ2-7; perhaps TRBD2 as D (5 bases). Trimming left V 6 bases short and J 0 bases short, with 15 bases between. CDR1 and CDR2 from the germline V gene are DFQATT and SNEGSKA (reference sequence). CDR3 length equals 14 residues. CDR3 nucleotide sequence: TGCAGTGCCGGGGAGTCCTCAAACTCCTACGAGCAGTACTTC. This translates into CSAGESSNSYEQYF.

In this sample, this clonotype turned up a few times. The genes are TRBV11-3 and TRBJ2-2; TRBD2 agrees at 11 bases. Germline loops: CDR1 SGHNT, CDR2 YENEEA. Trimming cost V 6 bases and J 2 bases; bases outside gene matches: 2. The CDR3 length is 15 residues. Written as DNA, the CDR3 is TGTGCCAGCAGACTAGCGGGGGTCAACACCGGGGAGCTGTTTTTT. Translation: CASRLAGVNTGELFF.

In DNA form, the CDR3 reads TGCGCCAGCAGCTCCCCCGGGACAGCGAACACCGGGGAGCTGTTTTTT. Encoded protein: CASSSPGTANTGELFF. The J gene is TRBJ2-2, the V gene TRBV5-1, with TRBD1 identical over 7 bases. The V gene's germline CDR1 is SGHRS and CDR2 YFSETQ. This CDR3 has 16 amino acids. Trimming cost V 3 bases and J 0 bases; bases outside gene matches: 5.

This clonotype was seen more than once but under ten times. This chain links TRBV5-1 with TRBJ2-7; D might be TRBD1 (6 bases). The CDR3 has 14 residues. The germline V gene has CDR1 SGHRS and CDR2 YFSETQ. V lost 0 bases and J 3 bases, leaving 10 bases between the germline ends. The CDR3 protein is CASSLEGGFYEQYF. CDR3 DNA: TGCGCCAGCAGCTTGGAAGGGGGATTCTACGAGCAGTACTTC.

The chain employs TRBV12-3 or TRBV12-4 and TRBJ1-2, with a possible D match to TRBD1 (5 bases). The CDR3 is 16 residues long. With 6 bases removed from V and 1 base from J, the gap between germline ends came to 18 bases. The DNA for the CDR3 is TGTGCCAGCAGCCACGGAACGGGGACGTATAACTATGGCTACACCTTC. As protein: CASSHGTGTYNYGYTF.

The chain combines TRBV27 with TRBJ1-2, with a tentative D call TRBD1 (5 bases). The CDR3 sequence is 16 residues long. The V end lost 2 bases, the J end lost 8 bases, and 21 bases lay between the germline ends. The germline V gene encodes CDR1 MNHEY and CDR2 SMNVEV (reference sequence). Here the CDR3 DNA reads TGTGCCAGCAGTTTAAGCAGGGAATTTGAGGTCGTGGGCTACACCTTC. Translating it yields CASSLSREFEVVGYTF.

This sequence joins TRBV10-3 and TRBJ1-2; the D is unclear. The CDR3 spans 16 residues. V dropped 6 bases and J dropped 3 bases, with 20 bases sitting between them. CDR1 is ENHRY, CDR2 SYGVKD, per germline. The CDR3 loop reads CAIRPTEGFGDYGYTF. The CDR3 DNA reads TGTGCCATCAGGCCAACGGAAGGGTTCGGCGACTATGGCTACACCTTC.

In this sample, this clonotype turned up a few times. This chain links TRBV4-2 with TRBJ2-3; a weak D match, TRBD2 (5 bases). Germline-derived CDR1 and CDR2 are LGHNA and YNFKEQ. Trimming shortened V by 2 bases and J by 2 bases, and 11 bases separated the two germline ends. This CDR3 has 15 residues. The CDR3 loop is CASSQLGDYTDTQYF. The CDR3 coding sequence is TGTGCCAGCAGCCAATTAGGCGACTACACAGATACGCAGTATTTT.

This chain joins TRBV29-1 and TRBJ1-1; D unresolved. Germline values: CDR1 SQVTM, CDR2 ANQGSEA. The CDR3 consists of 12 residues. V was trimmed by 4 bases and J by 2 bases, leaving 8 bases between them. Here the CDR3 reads CSVGTINTEAFF. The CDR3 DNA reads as TGCAGCGTTGGGACCATAAACACTGAAGCTTTCTTT.

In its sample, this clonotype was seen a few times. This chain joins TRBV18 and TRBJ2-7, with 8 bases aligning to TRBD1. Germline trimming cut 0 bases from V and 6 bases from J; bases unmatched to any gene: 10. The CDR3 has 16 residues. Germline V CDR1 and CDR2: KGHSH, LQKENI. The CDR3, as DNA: TGTGCCAGCTCACCACCAACAGGGGGATCCGTGGGCGAGCAGTACTTC. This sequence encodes CASSPPTGGSVGEQYF. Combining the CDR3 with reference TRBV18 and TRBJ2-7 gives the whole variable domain NAGVMQNPRHLVRRRGQEARLRCSPMKGHSHVYWYRQLPEEGLKFMVYLQKENIIDESGMPKERFSAEFPKEGPSILRIQQVVRGDSAAYFCASSPPTGGSVGEQYFGPGTRLTVT.

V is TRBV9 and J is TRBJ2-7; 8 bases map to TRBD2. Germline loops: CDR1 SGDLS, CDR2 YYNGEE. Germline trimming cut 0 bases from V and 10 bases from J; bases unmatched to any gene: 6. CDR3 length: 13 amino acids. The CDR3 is CASSVVEAGDQYF. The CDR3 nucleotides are TGTGCCAGCAGCGTAGTCGAAGCGGGAGATCAGTACTTC.